The clone carrying this T cell receptor beta chain has only a few counts. Each CDR3 protein gets one entry after TCRdb re-called the 5' RACE reads with MiXCR. The sample holds under 85,000 distinct CDR3 sequences; 9% to 15% are singletons and the top ten take around 15%. The record originates from a study of early T cells in non-severe SARS-CoV-2 infection. From germline, CDR1 is MNHEY and CDR2 SMNVEV (reference sequence). Trimming pared 6 bases from V and 1 base from J, leaving 15 bases between. The length of the CDR3 is 15 residues. The TCR was taken from an adult who was a healthcare worker with PCR-confirmed SARS-CoV-2 infection or an uninfected control (not recorded which). The donor label of this sample is uncertain. This material consisted of whole blood, taken at baseline. The rearrangement uses TRBV27 and TRBJ1-1; tentatively, D is TRBD1 (5 bases). The CDR3 protein is CASSGHGLTNTEAFF. As DNA, the CDR3 is TGTGCCAGCAGCGGACACGGCTTGACGAACACTGAAGCTTTCTTT.